The 22 T cell receptor beta chains below all came from one sample that was sequenced in a study of blood T cell repertoires in COVID-19. Generated by immunoSEQ multiplex PCR, the TCRdb table keeps only in-frame clones and is missing some. The profile shows over 200,000 clones, 82% of them singletons. Sequencing was carried out using peripheral blood. The origin of the receptors is a woman between 35 and 50 years old with acute or convalescent COVID-19.

CDR3 bases: TGTGCCAGCAGCCGCATCAGGGAAGGCGAGCAGTACTTC. As protein: CASSRIREGEQYF. The chain carries TRBV11-3 and TRBJ2-7; D perhaps matches TRBD1 (5 bases). Germline CDR1 SGHNT, CDR2 YENEEA. The CDR3 is 13 amino acids. V lost 5 bases and J 6 bases, leaving 14 bases between the germline ends.

The chain joins TRBV11-1 to TRBJ2-3; 10 bases fit TRBD2. This CDR3 comprises 16 residues. Per germline, CDR1 SGHAT and CDR2 FQDESV (reference sequence). V shed 5 bases, J shed 2 bases, and the junction held 7 bases outside the gene matches. The CDR3 sequence: CASSPSGGAFTDTQYF. DNA for the CDR3: TGTGCCAGCAGCCCCAGCGGGGGGGCTTTCACAGATACGCAGTATTTT.

The chain combines TRBV5-1 with TRBJ2-2, with D unresolved. Germline-derived CDR1 and CDR2 are SGHRS and YFSETQ. This CDR3 spans 13 amino acids. Between the trimmed V and J ends, which lost 0 bases and 6 bases, there was a span of 6 bases. CDR3: CASSLDGAGELFF. The CDR3 DNA is TGCGCCAGCAGCTTGGATGGAGCCGGGGAGCTGTTTTTT.

The chain carries TRBV10-3 and TRBJ2-7; D is possibly TRBD1 (6 bases). Germline loops: CDR1 ENHRY, CDR2 SYGVKD. Trimming took off 4 bases at V and 0 bases at J, with 13 bases between the two ends. This CDR3 has 15 residues. Here the CDR3 DNA reads TGTGCCATCAGTGTGCAACAGGGAAGCTCCTACGAGCAGTACTTC. It translates to CAISVQQGSSYEQYF.

The chain carries TRBV29-1 and TRBJ2-7; 12 nucleotides agree with TRBD2. This CDR3 comprises 13 residues. The germline gives CDR1 SQVTM, CDR2 ANQGSEA. The junction had 0 bases not matched to a gene; V was cut back by 4 bases and J by 2 bases. This chain's CDR3 is CSVGTSGTYEQYF. The CDR3 nucleotides are TGCAGCGTTGGGACTAGCGGGACCTACGAGCAGTACTTC.

The chain joins TRBV7-2 to TRBJ1-3; a possible D gene is TRBD1 (6 bases). Germline V gene lookup returns CDR1 SGHTA and CDR2 FQGNSA. The CDR3 runs 18 residues. Trimming removed 5 bases at V and 0 bases at J, with 20 bases between. The CDR3 DNA follows: TGTGCCAGCAGCCATACTATCAGGGGAATCTCCTCTGGAAACACCATATATTTT. Encoded protein: CASSHTIRGISSGNTIYF.

This chain connects TRBV2 to TRBJ2-1, with 16 bases fitting TRBD2. Germline CDR1 SNHLY, CDR2 FYNNEI. This CDR3 spans 14 amino acids. After removal of 8 bases from V and 6 bases from J, the junction contained 1 base not matched to a gene. Here the CDR3 DNA reads TGTGCCAGCGGGACTAGCGGGGGGGCCAATGAGCAGTTCTTC. The encoded protein is CASGTSGGANEQFF.

This chain uses TRBV27 with TRBJ1-4; D perhaps matches TRBD1 (5 bases). The CDR3 contains 16 residues. V was pared by 2 bases and J by 4 bases, with 14 bases between. Germline loops: CDR1 MNHEY, CDR2 SMNVEV (reference sequence). The CDR3 DNA reads TGTGCCAGCAGTTTAATGGGGGGGAGTAATAATGAAAAACTGTTTTTT. Protein: CASSLMGGSNNEKLFF.

The chain recombines TRBV29-1 with TRBJ2-3; D gene uncertain. The CDR3 spans 12 residues. V dropped 3 bases and J dropped 2 bases, with 6 bases sitting between them. The germline gives CDR1 SQVTM, CDR2 ANQGSEA. For the CDR3, the DNA is TGCAGCGTTGACAGGAACACAGATACGCAGTATTTT. Its protein is CSVDRNTDTQYF.

This clone showed up just a few times. The chain couples TRBV2 to TRBJ2-7; D uncertain. CDR3 length: 14 amino acids. V was trimmed by 5 bases and J by 3 bases, leaving 14 bases between them. Germline V gives CDR1 SNHLY, CDR2 FYNNEI. CDR3 protein: CASSREPQLYEQYF. The CDR3, as DNA: TGTGCCAGCAGTCGAGAGCCCCAACTCTACGAGCAGTACTTC.

J is TRBJ2-7 and V is TRBV6-5; tentatively, D is TRBD1 (5 bases). Germline V gene data show CDR1 as MNHEY and CDR2 as SVGAGI. Trimming pared 6 bases from V and 3 bases from J, leaving 9 bases between. The CDR3 is made up of 12 amino acids. As DNA, the CDR3 is TGTGCCAGCAGGAGACAGAGCTACGAGCAGTACTTC. This translates into CASRRQSYEQYF.

The chain combines TRBV4-2 with TRBJ1-3; TRBD1 agrees at 7 bases. Germline V gene lookup returns CDR1 LGHNA and CDR2 YNFKEQ. V lost 0 bases to trimming and J lost 0 bases; unmatched junction nucleotides: 5. This CDR3 region has 17 residues. The CDR3 loop is CASSQDWTGLSGNTIYF. The CDR3 DNA sequence: TGTGCCAGCAGCCAAGATTGGACAGGCCTCTCTGGAAACACCATATATTTT.

The gene calls are TRBV9 and TRBJ2-3; D might be TRBD2 (6 bases). The CDR3 has 16 amino acids. CDR1 and CDR2 from the germline V gene are SGDLS and YYNGEE. The ends were cut back, 4 bases at V and 3 bases at J, with 18 bases in the middle. DNA of the CDR3: TGTGCCAGCAGCTCCTTGACGGGGGTCGGGACAGATACGCAGTATTTT. Encoded protein: CASSSLTGVGTDTQYF.

The chain's CDR3 is CASSLSGGYTF. The CDR3 DNA reads TGTGCCAGCAGCTTATCAGGGGGCTACACCTTC. The chain uses TRBV7-9 and TRBJ1-2; possible D gene TRBD1, 5 bases. In germline, CDR1 is SEHNR, CDR2 FQNEAQ (reference sequence). Trimming removed 2 bases at V and 8 bases at J, with 6 bases between. The length of the CDR3 is 11 residues. Looking up the rest from reference TRBV7-9 and TRBJ1-2 gives the full variable domain: DTGVSQNPRHKITKRGQNVTFRCDPISEHNRLYWYRQTLGQGPEFLTYFQNEAQLEKSRLLSDRFSAERPKGSFSTLEIQRTEQGDSAMYLCASSLSGGYTFGSGTRLTVV.

The chain has TRBV27 and TRBJ2-7; TRBD1 matches at 9 bases. V shed 3 bases, J shed 4 bases, and the junction held 4 bases outside the gene matches. Per germline, CDR1 MNHEY and CDR2 SMNVEV (reference sequence). This CDR3 region has 14 residues. Written as DNA, the CDR3 is TGTGCCAGCAGTTTGGGACAGGGCGAATACGAGCAGTACTTC. It yields the protein CASSLGQGEYEQYF.

This sequence joins TRBV10-3 and TRBJ1-2; 9 bases are a match to TRBD1. CDR1 is ENHRY and CDR2 is SYGVKD in the germline V gene. With V trimmed by 2 bases and J by 7 bases, 8 bases remained unmatched. The CDR3 is 15 amino acids. The CDR3 spells CAISETRDRGGGYTF. The CDR3 bases are TGTGCCATCAGTGAGACCCGAGACAGGGGGGGTGGCTACACCTTC.

V gene TRBV27 combines with J gene TRBJ2-1; tentative D call: TRBD2 (5 bases). This CDR3 region has 12 residues. Per germline, CDR1 MNHEY and CDR2 SMNVEV (reference sequence). V was pared by 4 bases and J by 8 bases, with 9 bases between. The CDR3 protein is CASSSARDEQFF. CDR3 nucleotides: TGTGCCAGCAGTTCCGCGCGGGATGAGCAGTTCTTC.

Here the CDR3 reads CASSPHKILAGVNEQFF. CDR3 in DNA: TGTGCCAGCAGCCCCCATAAAATACTAGCGGGAGTCAATGAGCAGTTCTTC. The chain recombines TRBV7-9 with TRBJ2-1, with TRBD2 matching 11 bases. V shed 5 bases and J 6 bases; nucleotides not matched to a gene: 12. The CDR3 consists of 17 residues. Germline-derived CDR1 and CDR2 are SEHNR and FQNEAQ (reference sequence).

The CDR3 is CASSLTGTGGDEQFF. CDR3 DNA sequence: TGTGCCAGCAGCTTAACCGGGACAGGGGGCGATGAGCAGTTCTTC. This sequence joins TRBV7-3 and TRBJ2-1; 12 bases line up with TRBD1. The CDR3 covers 15 residues. The V segment lost 0 bases and the J segment 8 bases; nucleotides outside the gene matches: 2. Looked up from germline, CDR1 is SGHTA and CDR2 is FQGTGA.

The chain carries TRBV4-1 and TRBJ2-6; 7 bases line up with TRBD1. Germline trimming cut 4 bases from V and 3 bases from J; bases unmatched to any gene: 6. Germline lookup yields CDR1 MGHRA and CDR2 YSYEKL. The CDR3 is made up of 16 amino acids. The CDR3 DNA sequence: TGCGCCAGCAGCCCGACAGGGTGGGATGGGGCCAACGTCCTGACTTTC. Protein sequence: CASSPTGWDGANVLTF.

As for this clone: A junction end diverges from the germline sequence, so it may reflect a read error. The identical CDR3 is also encoded by other nucleotide sequences in the sample. CDR3 sequence (DNA): TGCGCCAGCAGTTTGCGGGAGTCTGCCTACACCTTC. This codes for CASSLRESAYTF. The J gene is TRBJ1-2, the V gene TRBV12-3 or TRBV12-4, with unresolved D. The CDR3 is 12 amino acids.

This clone turned up a few times. The chain links TRBV25-1 to TRBJ1-1, with D possibly TRBD1 on 6 matching bases. Germline CDR1 MGHDK, CDR2 SYGVNS. Trimming cost V 6 bases and J 5 bases, with 13 bases left between them. There are 13 residues in the CDR3. DNA for the CDR3: TGTGCCAGCAGCGACCGGGGGGCAACTGAAGCTTTCTTT. Encoded protein: CASSDRGATEAFF.